These T cell receptor beta chains were read from a single sample in a study of T cells in Graves' hyperthyroidism and ophthalmopathy. TCRdb called the multiplex PCR reads again in MiXCR, with one record for every CDR3 protein. The table includes about 350,000 distinct CDR3 sequences, 15% to 20% detected once. Sequencing used blood. Receptor source: a middle-aged woman with Graves' ophthalmopathy. Both conserved end residues are part of each CDR3. Each record gives: D gene, J gene, V gene, clone size, CDR3 protein, CDR3 DNA. A D gene is named only where the DNA matches it firmly. Size values are once, few and many counts, or a class for expanded clones, and some rows have none.

>NA|TRBJ2-2|TRBV11-1|few
CASSPSGGRENTGELFF
TGTGCCAGCAGCCCCTCCGGGGGCAGGGAGAACACCGGGGAGCTGTTTTTT
>NA|TRBJ2-7|TRBV5-1|many
CASSFGTTEQYF
TGCGCCAGCAGCTTCGGGACAACCGAGCAGTACTTC
>NA|TRBJ2-5|TRBV12-3/TRBV12-4|many
CASSPLGGSQETQYF
TGTGCCAGCAGCCCCCTCGGGGGATCCCAAGAGACCCAGTACTTC
>NA|TRBJ1-2|TRBV20-1|many
CSARGTTRGYTF
TGCAGTGCTAGAGGAACCACCCGCGGCTACACCTTC
>TRBD1|TRBJ2-7|TRBV11-2|many
CASSSYDRERFKQYF
TGTGCCAGCAGCTCATACGACAGGGAACGGTTCAAGCAGTACTTC
>NA|TRBJ1-2|TRBV7-2|many
CASSFGRAQTYGYTF
TGTGCCAGCAGCTTTGGCAGGGCCCAAACCTATGGCTACACCTTC
>NA|TRBJ2-7|TRBV28|many
CASSLSILAYEQYF
TGTGCCAGCAGTTTATCTATCCTTGCCTACGAGCAGTACTTC
>NA|TRBJ1-1|TRBV11-3|many
CASSLDASFNTEAFF
TGTGCCAGCAGCTTAGATGCATCATTCAACACTGAAGCTTTCTTT
>TRBD1|TRBJ1-2|TRBV20-1|many
CSATGGADGYTF
TGCAGTGCTACAGGGGGCGCTGATGGCTACACCTTC
>TRBD1|TRBJ1-2|TRBV30|many
CAWEMDRGQGYTF
TGTGCCTGGGAAATGGACAGGGGGCAGGGCTACACCTTC
>NA|TRBJ2-7|TRBV30|many
CAWKTGSYEQYF
TGTGCCTGGAAGACGGGCTCCTACGAGCAGTACTTC
>NA|TRBJ1-5|TRBV28|few
CASSPSDQPQHF
TGTGCCAGCAGTCCTAGCGATCAGCCCCAGCATTTT
>TRBD1|TRBJ2-5|TRBV28|many
CASSFHLTGGKETQYF
TGTGCCAGCAGTTTCCACCTGACAGGGGGAAAAGAGACCCAGTACTTC
>NA|TRBJ1-5|TRBV6-1|many
CASGRPNQPQHF
TGTGCCAGCGGCCGACCAAATCAGCCCCAGCATTTT
>NA|TRBJ1-2|TRBV29-1|many
CSVGGVGGYTF
TGCAGCGTTGGGGGGGTAGGAGGCTACACCTTC
>TRBD2|TRBJ2-3|TRBV6-1|many
CASSDPGGQGRLSTDTQYF
TGTGCCAGCAGTGATCCGGGGGGGCAGGGACGCTTGAGCACAGATACGCAGTATTTT
>TRBD1|TRBJ1-2|TRBV7-3|NA
CASGTGHYTF
TGTGCCAGCGGGACAGGCCACTACACCTTC
>NA|TRBJ1-1|TRBV5-1|many
CASSLLGQPVNTEAFF
TGCGCCAGCAGCTTGCTGGGGCAGCCGGTGAACACTGAAGCTTTCTTT
>TRBD2|TRBJ2-2|TRBV7-9|many
CASSSTSGRVRELFF
TGTGCCAGCAGCTCGACTAGCGGGAGAGTCCGGGAGCTGTTTTTT
>TRBD2|TRBJ2-7|TRBV19|many
CASSGLAGGEQYF
TGTGCCAGTAGTGGCCTAGCGGGAGGCGAGCAGTACTTC
>TRBD1|TRBJ2-7|TRBV2|many
CASINTGGEQYF
TGTGCCAGCATAAACACAGGGGGCGAGCAGTACTTC
>TRBD2|TRBJ2-7|TRBV6-1|many
CASSRGLAGQTYEQYF
TGTGCCAGCAGCCGCGGACTAGCGGGCCAGACCTACGAGCAGTACTTC
>NA|TRBJ1-1|TRBV28|NA
CASSSGRTNTEAFF
TGTGCCAGCAGTTCGGGACGGACCAACACTGAAGCTTTCTTT
>TRBD1|TRBJ2-6|TRBV28|NA
CASRLQGARGANVLTF
TGTGCCAGCAGGCTACAGGGGGCGAGAGGGGCCAACGTCCTGACTTTC
>TRBD2|TRBJ2-7|TRBV12-3/TRBV12-4|many
CASRRTSGIEQYF
TGTGCCAGCAGACGGACTAGCGGGATAGAGCAGTACTTC
>TRBD1|TRBJ2-5|TRBV19|many
CASSIEGQGRSQETQYF
TGTGCCAGTAGTATTGAGGGACAGGGGAGAAGTCAAGAGACCCAGTACTTC
>NA|TRBJ1-5|TRBV7-2|many
CASSLTSIQPQHF
TGTGCCAGCAGCTTAACTTCGATTCAGCCCCAGCATTTT
>NA|TRBJ1-5|TRBV6-1|many
CASSEEANSNQPQHF
TGTGCCAGCAGTGAAGAGGCAAATAGCAATCAGCCCCAGCATTTT
>NA|TRBJ2-7|TRBV29-1|many
CSVADGPYEQYF
TGCAGCGTTGCGGACGGACCCTACGAGCAGTACTTC
>NA|TRBJ1-2|TRBV28|few
CASSQDLGTSYGYTF
TGTGCCAGCAGCCAAGATTTAGGTACAAGCTATGGCTACACCTTC
>NA|TRBJ2-1|TRBV6-1|many
CASSGHGLTGQFF
TGTGCCAGCAGCGGACACGGTTTGACAGGGCAGTTCTTC
>TRBD1|TRBJ2-5|TRBV11-2|NA
CASSYTGGQETQYF
TGTGCCAGCAGCTATACAGGGGGACAAGAGACCCAGTACTTC
>NA|TRBJ1-5|TRBV12-3/TRBV12-4|many
CASSTTGYQPQHF
TGTGCCAGCAGTACCACAGGGTACCAGCCCCAGCATTTT
>NA|TRBJ1-5|TRBV28|many
CASSSYTVQGPSNQPQHF
TGTGCCAGCAGTTCATATACTGTTCAGGGGCCTAGCAATCAGCCCCAGCATTTT
>NA|TRBJ1-1|TRBV20-1|many
CSARRGANTEAFF
TGCAGTGCTAGGAGGGGGGCGAACACTGAAGCTTTCTTT
>NA|TRBJ1-1|TRBV7-2|many
CASSLVAQVNTEAFF
TGTGCCAGCAGCTTAGTAGCCCAGGTGAACACTGAAGCTTTCTTT
>TRBD2|TRBJ2-3|TRBV7-2|many
CASSRLTSGVTDTQYF
TGTGCCAGCAGCCGCCTGACTAGCGGGGTCACAGATACGCAGTATTTT
>NA|TRBJ2-5|TRBV29-1|many
CSGDRQETQYF
TGCAGCGGCGACAGGCAAGAGACCCAGTACTTC
>TRBD2|TRBJ2-2|TRBV28|many
CASSLTVGTRSGGELFF
TGTGCCAGCAGTTTGACCGTAGGGACTAGGAGCGGCGGGGAGCTGTTTTTT
>NA|TRBJ2-5|TRBV20-1|NA
CSARDRDQETQYF
TGCAGTGCTAGAGACAGGGACCAAGAGACCCAGTACTTC
>TRBD2|TRBJ2-7|TRBV25-1|many
CASSEYSPGRGDSYEQYF
TGTGCCAGCAGTGAATATTCCCCCGGCCGGGGGGACTCCTACGAGCAGTACTTC
>TRBD1|TRBJ1-6|TRBV12-3/TRBV12-4|many
CASSLGQGANSPLHF
TGTGCCAGCAGTCTTGGACAGGGGGCCAATTCACCCCTCCACTTT
>TRBD2|TRBJ2-5|TRBV5-6|many
CASSYRIAGGDETQYF
TGTGCCAGCAGCTACAGGATAGCGGGAGGGGATGAGACCCAGTACTTC
>NA|TRBJ1-5|TRBV15|NA
CATSRGGSSNQPQHF
TGTGCCACCAGCAGAGGGGGCTCTAGCAATCAGCCCCAGCATTTT
>NA|TRBJ1-5|TRBV6-2/TRBV6-3|NA
CASSSQSRQPQHF
TGTGCCAGCAGTTCCCAGTCCCGTCAGCCCCAGCATTTT
>NA|TRBJ1-2|TRBV5-5|many
CASSLEDTPPVTF
TGTGCCAGCAGCTTGGAGGACACACCTCCGGTCACCTTC
>NA|TRBJ2-5|TRBV5-1|NA
CASSLWGEQNQETQYF
TGCGCCAGCAGCTTGTGGGGAGAACAGAACCAAGAGACCCAGTACTTC
>NA|TRBJ1-2|TRBV13|many
CASSRPTGPVDYTF
TGTGCCAGCAGCCGACCCACAGGCCCTGTGGACTACACCTTC
>TRBD2|TRBJ2-7|TRBV4-1|many
CASSQNSGNGYEQYF
TGCGCCAGCAGCCAAAATAGCGGGAATGGATACGAGCAGTACTTC
>NA|TRBJ1-1|TRBV28|many
CASSFGGAGTEAFF
TGTGCCAGCAGTTTTGGGGGGGCCGGCACTGAAGCTTTCTTT
>NA|TRBJ2-7|TRBV7-2|NA
CASSGGQGGIYEQYF
TGTGCCAGCAGTGGCGGCCAGGGCGGTATCTACGAGCAGTACTTC
>NA|TRBJ1-1|TRBV6-1|NA
CASRRAENTEAFF
TGTGCCAGCAGAAGGGCGGAGAACACTGAAGCTTTCTTT
>NA|TRBJ2-7|TRBV27|many
CASSLRLGGSYEQYF
TGTGCCAGCAGTTTACGTCTAGGGGGGTCCTACGAGCAGTACTTC
>NA|TRBJ2-2|TRBV7-3|many
CASSLGPAGPSNTGELFF
TGTGCCAGCAGCTTAGGTCCGGCGGGACCGTCGAACACCGGGGAGCTGTTTTTT
>NA|TRBJ1-1|TRBV6-1|many
CASSAAFF
TGTGCCAGCAGTGCTGCTTTCTTT
>TRBD1|TRBJ1-1|TRBV6-1|many
CASSGIRGQYTEAFF
TGTGCCAGCAGTGGAATAAGGGGGCAGTACACTGAAGCTTTCTTT
>NA|TRBJ1-2|TRBV7-9|few
CASSHLGGGGYIF
TGTGCCAGCAGCCACCTTGGGGGAGGCGGCTACATCTTC
>NA|TRBJ1-5|TRBV19|many
CASSISQGGNQPQHF
TGTGCCAGTAGTATATCCCAGGGAGGAAATCAGCCCCAGCATTTT
>NA|TRBJ1-1|TRBV6-1|NA
CASSDTVNTEAFF
TGTGCCAGCTCAGACACAGTGAACACTGAAGCTTTCTTT
>TRBD1|TRBJ2-7|TRBV28|many
CASRGTGVYEQYF
TGTGCCAGCAGAGGGACAGGGGTCTACGAGCAGTACTTC